The next 10 T cell receptor beta chains were all read from a single sample in a study of T cell responses to AZD1222 COVID-19 vaccine. Produced via immunoSEQ multiplex PCR; TCRdb's table is partial and in-frame only. The sample shows about 150,000 clones, roughly nine tenths of them seen only once. Specimen: peripheral blood, collected 28 days after the second AZD1222 dose. Receptors originate from an adult who received the AZD1222 COVID-19 vaccine.

This clone was seen once. The V call is TRBV16, the J call TRBJ1-5; a weak D match, TRBD1 (6 bases). Trimming left V 0 bases short and J 7 bases short, with 13 bases between. This CDR3 comprises 15 residues. CDR1 is KGHSY and CDR2 is FQNENV in the germline V gene. CDR3 amino acids: CASSQSPPGAQPQHF. The CDR3 region has the DNA TGTGCCAGCAGCCAATCCCCTCCGGGGGCCCAGCCCCAGCATTTT.

This chain connects TRBV30 to TRBJ1-2; D gene ambiguous. The CDR3 sequence is 13 residues long. The germline V gene has CDR1 GTSNPN and CDR2 SVGIG (reference sequence). Trimming shortened V by 2 bases and J by 2 bases, and 9 bases separated the two germline ends. CDR3 sequence: CAWSLGNNYGYTF. CDR3 coding DNA: TGTGCCTGGAGTTTAGGAAACAACTATGGCTACACCTTC.

The chain joins TRBV18 to TRBJ1-4, with D uncertain. Trimming shortened V by 2 bases and J by 9 bases, and 10 bases separated the two germline ends. Germline V gene sequence: CDR1 KGHSH, CDR2 LQKENI. The CDR3 loop spans 13 amino acids. Here the CDR3 reads CASSPVVDQKLFF. The DNA of the CDR3 is TGTGCCAGCTCACCAGTCGTAGATCAAAAACTGTTTTTT.

This rearrangement joins TRBV11-1 to TRBJ1-1; D is unclear. CDR3 length: 14 amino acids. CDR1 and CDR2 from the germline V gene are SGHAT and FQDESV (reference sequence). V dropped 2 bases and J dropped 5 bases, with 12 bases sitting between them. The CDR3 DNA reads as TGTGCCAGCAGCTTAACGTTCGCGGGGACTGAAGCTTTCTTT. Amino acids: CASSLTFAGTEAFF.

The CDR3 region is CASSQTEGRDYGYTF. In DNA, the CDR3 is TGTGCCAGCAGCCAAACAGAGGGCAGGGACTATGGCTACACCTTC. This chain links TRBV3-1 (or the pseudogene TRBV3-2) with TRBJ1-2, with D perhaps matching TRBD1 (5 bases). CDR1 and CDR2 (germline): LGHDT, YNNKEL (reference sequence). There are 15 residues in the CDR3. V shed 2 bases and J shed 3 bases, with 13 bases lying between them.

The chain recombines TRBV19 with TRBJ2-1; 7 nucleotides align to TRBD2. In germline, CDR1 is LNHDA, CDR2 SQIVND (reference sequence). The CDR3 loop spans 15 amino acids. J gave up 9 bases and V 6 bases, and 14 bases lay outside the gene matches. The DNA for the CDR3 is TGTGCCAGTAGCCCCGCTGGGACTATGATCAGTGAGCAGTTCTTC. Protein product: CASSPAGTMISEQFF.

This clone came up once. The CDR3 region is CASLRPPPLNRDFSNQPQHF. CDR3 nucleotide sequence: TGTGCCAGTCTCCGACCCCCTCCTCTTAACAGGGATTTTAGCAATCAGCCCCAGCATTTT. The chain uses TRBV27 and TRBJ1-5; a possible D gene is TRBD1 (6 bases). Per germline, CDR1 MNHEY and CDR2 SMNVEV (reference sequence). V was clipped by 9 bases and J by 0 bases, with 30 bases between them. The CDR3 is 20 residues long.

The genes are TRBV19 and TRBJ2-3; TRBD2 matches 13 bases. CDR1 is LNHDA, CDR2 SQIVND, per germline (reference sequence). CDR3 length equals 16 residues. The trim removed 5 bases at V and 5 bases at J, leaving 7 bases unmatched. CDR3 amino acids: CASSWTSGSYGDTQYF. CDR3 DNA: TGTGCCAGTAGTTGGACTAGCGGGAGCTATGGAGATACGCAGTATTTT.

The chain is built from TRBV24-1 and TRBJ2-1, with 7 bases lining up with TRBD2. Trimming removed 8 bases from V and 3 bases from J; junction bases left unmatched: 9. Germline CDR1 reads KGHDR; CDR2 reads SFDVKD. This CDR3 spans 15 amino acids. CDR3 sequence: CATTSRTRIYNEQFF. For the CDR3, the DNA is TGTGCCACCACCTCCCGGACTAGAATCTACAATGAGCAGTTCTTC.

The rearrangement joins TRBV7-8 to TRBJ1-2; a weak D match, TRBD1 (5 bases). The CDR3 covers 13 residues. Trimming took off 1 base at V and 8 bases at J, with 11 bases between the two ends. Germline loops: CDR1 SGHVS, CDR2 FQNEAQ. The CDR3 DNA sequence: TGTGCCAGCAGCTTAGTAGGCGGGGACGGCTACACCTTC. Translated, it gives CASSLVGGDGYTF. The whole variable domain, filled in from reference TRBV7-8 and TRBJ1-2, reads GAGVSQSPRYKVAKRGQDVALRCDPISGHVSLFWYQQALGQGPEFLTYFQNEAQLDKSGLPSDRFFAERPEGSVSTLKIQRTQQEDSAVYLCASSLVGGDGYTFGSGTRLTVV.